Each of the 21 T cell receptor beta chains below was sequenced from the same sample in a study of identical twins. MiXCR, applied by TCRdb to the 5' RACE reads, yields one record per CDR3 protein. The table has about 210,000 distinct CDR3 sequences, roughly 10% seen once. Specimen: memory (CD45RO+) T cells sorted from blood. The receptors come from a young woman in good health.

In this sample, this clonotype turned up many times. V gene TRBV29-1 combines with J gene TRBJ2-2; D is perhaps TRBD2 (7 bases). The V end was cut by 4 bases, the J end by 6 bases, with 9 bases between. Germline V gives CDR1 SQVTM, CDR2 ANQGSEA. CDR3 length: 12 amino acids. This CDR3 is CSVGGGAGELFF. DNA of the CDR3: TGCAGCGTTGGAGGGGGGGCCGGGGAGCTGTTTTTT.

This clonotype was detected only a few times. This chain joins TRBV7-8 and TRBJ2-7; D assignment may be TRBD1 or TRBD2 (5 bases each). V dropped 3 bases and J dropped 7 bases, with 16 bases sitting between them. In germline, CDR1 is SGHVS, CDR2 FQNEAQ. The CDR3 is 14 amino acids. The CDR3: CASSFRDARREQYF. The CDR3, as DNA: TGTGCCAGCAGCTTTAGGGACGCACGCCGGGAGCAGTACTTC.

This clonotype was counted only a few times. This chain joins TRBV29-1 and TRBJ2-7; 9 bases are shared with TRBD1. The germline V gene encodes CDR1 SQVTM and CDR2 ANQGSEA. The CDR3 length is 12 residues. V was clipped by 6 bases and J by 3 bases; unmatched bases: 3. CDR3 sequence: CSVDRGGYEQYF. The CDR3 DNA reads as TGCAGCGTGGACAGGGGCGGCTACGAGCAGTACTTC.

The chain employs TRBV7-3 and TRBJ2-2, with TRBD2 identical over 10 bases. Trimming took 4 bases from V and 4 from J; bases not matched to a gene: 6. Germline V lookup: CDR1 SGHTA, CDR2 FQGTGA. This CDR3 has 16 residues. CDR3 region: CASSSRSSGGTGELFF. DNA for the CDR3: TGTGCCAGCAGCTCCCGATCTAGCGGGGGCACCGGGGAGCTGTTTTTT.

This clonotype has ten or more counts. The chain joins TRBV5-1 to TRBJ1-5; no clear D gene. This CDR3 comprises 13 residues. The V gene lost 1 base and the J gene lost 2 bases, with 4 bases spanning the gap. The germline V gene encodes CDR1 SGHRS and CDR2 YFSETQ. CDR3 sequence reads: CASSLYGNQPQHF. The CDR3 region has the DNA TGCGCCAGCAGCTTGTATGGCAATCAGCCCCAGCATTTT.

This clonotype was seen a handful of times. This chain joins TRBV3-1 and TRBJ1-1; D is undetermined. The CDR3 length is 14 residues. V was clipped by 0 bases and J by 5 bases, with 10 bases between them. Germline values: CDR1 LGHDT, CDR2 YNNKEL (reference sequence). The DNA for the CDR3 is TGTGCCAGCAGCCAAGATCATTTCGTAACTGAAGCTTTCTTT. It yields the protein CASSQDHFVTEAFF.

This clonotype appeared a few times. The chain recombines TRBV15 with TRBJ1-1; D uncertain. The CDR3 totals 13 residues. CDR1 and CDR2 from the germline V gene are LNHNV and YYDKDF (reference sequence). V was shortened by 0 bases and J by 1 base, with 3 bases between the two germline ends. The CDR3 loop reads CATSRERNTEAFF. The CDR3 nucleotides are TGTGCCACCAGCAGAGAGAGGAACACTGAAGCTTTCTTT.

This clonotype was detected a few times. The rearrangement links TRBV5-1 to TRBJ2-1; D is uncertain. V lost 0 bases to trimming and J lost 6 bases, with 7 bases between them. Germline V CDR1 and CDR2: SGHRS, YFSETQ. The length of the CDR3 is 13 residues. As DNA, the CDR3 is TGCGCCAGCAGCTTGGCCCCCACCAATGAGCAGTTCTTC. Translating it yields CASSLAPTNEQFF.

The chain combines TRBV19 with TRBJ1-5, with no clear D. Trimming took 5 bases from V and 7 from J, leaving 12 bases between them. In germline, CDR1 is LNHDA, CDR2 SQIVND (reference sequence). The CDR3 totals 13 residues. This CDR3 reads CASSAGLGQPQHF. CDR3 sequence (DNA): TGTGCCAGTAGTGCCGGGTTAGGACAGCCCCAGCATTTT.

Written as DNA, the CDR3 is TGTGCCAGCAGCCCGACCGGAGGCCCTCCCGGGGAGCTGTTTTTT. This encodes CASSPTGGPPGELFF. This chain joins TRBV6-2 or TRBV6-3 and TRBJ2-2; possibly TRBD2 for D (5 bases). CDR3 length: 15 residues. V was trimmed by 6 bases and J by 6 bases, leaving 17 bases between them. Germline CDR1 MNHEY, CDR2 SVGEGT.

The chain joins TRBV11-2 to TRBJ2-3; D tentatively fits TRBD1 or TRBD2 (5 bases each). V was shortened by 3 bases and J by 3 bases, with 16 bases between the two germline ends. The CDR3 is made up of 16 amino acids. Germline CDR1 is SGHAT and CDR2 is FQNNGV. CDR3 protein: CASSLFPEGPTDTQYF. The CDR3 coding sequence is TGTGCCAGCAGCTTGTTCCCCGAGGGACCTACAGATACGCAGTATTTT.

This clonotype was seen a few times. The chain uses TRBV20-1 and TRBJ2-1; D gene uncertain. Germline V lookup: CDR1 DFQATT, CDR2 SNEGSKA (reference sequence). The CDR3 is 14 amino acids. The ends were cut back, 7 bases at V and 6 bases at J, with 19 bases in the middle. The CDR3 loop reads CSVDPPQRSNEQFF. The CDR3 DNA is TGCAGTGTCGACCCTCCCCAAAGGTCCAATGAGCAGTTCTTC.

This clonotype turned up a few times. CDR3 DNA sequence: TGTGCCAGCAGTTTGTTAGATCAGCCCCAGCATTTT. This translates into CASSLLDQPQHF. This chain joins TRBV28 and TRBJ1-5; D not resolved. The CDR3 totals 12 residues. Trimming cost V 3 bases and J 5 bases, with 5 bases left between them. Looked up from germline, CDR1 is MDHEN and CDR2 is SYDVKM. The full variable domain, with the rest looked up from reference TRBV28 and TRBJ1-5, is DVKVTQSSRYLVKRTGEKVFLECVQDMDHENMFWYRQDPGLGLRLIYFSYDVKMKEKGDIPEGYSVSREKKERFSLILESASTNQTSMYLCASSLLDQPQHFGDGTRLSIL.

The chain has TRBV20-1 and TRBJ2-7; D may be TRBD1 or TRBD2 (5 bases each). The CDR3 spans 14 residues. Trimming removed 3 bases from V and 1 base from J, with 13 bases in between. CDR1 is DFQATT and CDR2 is SNEGSKA in the germline V gene (reference sequence). This CDR3 reads CSASKGTLSYEQYF. CDR3 DNA sequence: TGCAGTGCTAGCAAGGGGACGCTGTCCTACGAGCAGTACTTC.

The chain joins TRBV5-6 to TRBJ1-6, with 7 nucleotides matching TRBD1. This CDR3 has 11 amino acids. V was clipped by 2 bases and J by 13 bases; unmatched bases: 0. Germline-derived CDR1 and CDR2 are SGHDT and YYEEEE. DNA of the CDR3: TGTGCCAGCAGCTTCAGGGGGCCCCTCCACTTT. Translating it yields CASSFRGPLHF.

The chain is built from TRBV20-1 and TRBJ2-3, with D uncertain. Trimming took off 3 bases at V and 2 bases at J, with 6 bases between the two ends. Germline-derived CDR1 and CDR2 are DFQATT and SNEGSKA (reference sequence). The CDR3 sequence is 12 residues long. The CDR3 nucleotides read TGCAGTGCTAGTAGGAACACAGATACGCAGTATTTT. It translates to CSASRNTDTQYF.

This clonotype has a handful of counts. The J gene is TRBJ2-7, the V gene TRBV27; 8 bases match TRBD2. Germline lookup yields CDR1 MNHEY and CDR2 SMNVEV (reference sequence). The length of the CDR3 is 15 residues. Unmatched junction bases numbered 8, after V lost 2 bases and J lost 5 bases. The CDR3 is CASSLRGLGQDEQYF. The CDR3 DNA sequence: TGTGCCAGCAGTTTACGGGGACTAGGTCAGGACGAGCAGTACTTC.

The chain carries TRBV5-1 and TRBJ1-1; TRBD1 is a possible D gene (5 bases). CDR1 and CDR2 (germline): SGHRS, YFSETQ. This CDR3 has 14 residues. V was clipped by 2 bases and J by 0 bases, with 8 bases between them. The CDR3 DNA follows: TGCGCCAGCAGCTTAAGGACACTGAACACTGAAGCTTTCTTT. It encodes CASSLRTLNTEAFF.

This clonotype was counted at least ten times. The V gene is TRBV24-1, the J gene TRBJ2-1; 12 bases map to TRBD1. Germline CDR1 reads KGHDR; CDR2 reads SFDVKD. After removal of 7 bases from V and 8 bases from J, the junction contained 8 bases not matched to a gene. This CDR3 is 15 amino acids long. CDR3: CATSSPGQGAYEQFF. CDR3 nucleotide sequence: TGTGCCACCAGCTCTCCGGGACAGGGGGCCTATGAGCAGTTCTTC.

Of note for this clonotype: A much larger clone is a single base away; this may be a read error. The genes are TRBV7-2 and TRBJ2-7, with D perhaps TRBD2 (6 bases). Trimming left V 1 base short and J 2 bases short, with 6 bases between. The CDR3 has 13 amino acids. Per germline, CDR1 SGHTA and CDR2 FQGNSA. This chain's CDR3 is CASSLGLAYEQYF. The CDR3 DNA is TGTGCCAGCAGCTTAGGACTAGCCTACGAGCAGTACTTC.

The chain uses TRBV7-2 and TRBJ1-1; maybe TRBD1 (5 bases). This CDR3 has 14 residues. Germline loops: CDR1 SGHTA, CDR2 FQGNSA. V dropped 5 bases and J dropped 1 base, with 11 bases sitting between them. The CDR3 here is CASSKGLTNTEAFF. CDR3 nucleotide sequence: TGTGCCAGCAGCAAGGGACTGACGAACACTGAAGCTTTCTTT.